What follows are 32 T cell receptor beta chains derived from one specimen sequenced in a study of blood T cell repertoires in COVID-19. Libraries were prepared by immunoSEQ multiplex PCR; TCRdb keeps only in-frame clonotypes and omits some of them. The sample yields 150,000 to 180,000 clones, 80% to 90% seen once. Sample: peripheral blood. These receptors all stem from a woman aged 50 to 60 with acute or convalescent COVID-19.

This sequence joins TRBV3-1 (or the pseudogene TRBV3-2) and TRBJ2-7; TRBD2 aligns across 9 bases. The CDR3 covers 14 residues. V lost 8 bases, J lost 7 bases, and 12 bases stayed unmatched. Germline CDR1 and CDR2: LGHDT and YNNKEL (reference sequence). In DNA, the CDR3 is TGTGCCAGCTCCGCCGGCGGGAGGGCCGGGGAGCAGTACTTC. Encoded protein: CASSAGGRAGEQYF.

This clone showed up just a few times. This chain joins TRBV28 and TRBJ2-7, with D perhaps matching TRBD1 (5 bases). V was clipped by 7 bases and J by 2 bases, with 12 bases between them. Germline lookup yields CDR1 MDHEN and CDR2 SYDVKM. The length of the CDR3 is 13 residues. CDR3 protein: CASKKGQAYEQYF. In DNA, the CDR3 is TGTGCCAGCAAAAAAGGACAAGCCTACGAGCAGTACTTC.

The V gene is TRBV13, the J gene TRBJ1-2; D unresolved. This CDR3 has 13 residues. V was clipped by 7 bases and J by 5 bases, with 14 bases between them. The germline gives CDR1 PRHDT, CDR2 FYEKMQ (reference sequence). Here the CDR3 DNA reads TGTGCCAGCAACTTCCCAGGATCGTATGGCTACACCTTC. This sequence encodes CASNFPGSYGYTF.

The rearrangement joins TRBV7-6 to TRBJ1-2, with 8 bases matching TRBD1. Germline V gene lookup returns CDR1 SGHVS and CDR2 FNYEAQ. Unmatched junction bases numbered 6, after V lost 5 bases and J lost 4 bases. This CDR3 spans 14 amino acids. The CDR3 protein is CASSPSTGGYGYTF. CDR3 DNA sequence: TGTGCCAGCAGCCCATCCACAGGGGGCTATGGCTACACCTTC. Drawing the rest from reference TRBV7-6 and TRBJ1-2, the complete variable domain is GAGVSQSPRYKVTKRGQDVALRCDPISGHVSLYWYRQALGQGPEFLTYFNYEAQQDKSGLPNDRFSAERPEGSISTLTIQRTEQRDSAMYRCASSPSTGGYGYTFGSGTRLTVV.

The chain combines TRBV7-2 with TRBJ2-3; the match to TRBD1 covers 9 bases. Germline V gene lookup returns CDR1 SGHTA and CDR2 FQGNSA. This CDR3 spans 13 amino acids. V lost 11 bases to trimming and J lost 8 bases; unmatched junction nucleotides: 11. As DNA, the CDR3 is TGTGCCTCTCGAACTGAGGGACAGGGTACGCAGTATTTT. Protein product: CASRTEGQGTQYF.

This sequence joins TRBV7-2 and TRBJ1-1; possible D gene TRBD1, 6 bases. Germline CDR1 and CDR2: SGHTA and FQGNSA. This CDR3 region has 16 residues. The V end was cut by 2 bases, the J end by 8 bases, with 21 bases between. CDR3: CASSLLWGTPGLEAFF. In nucleotides, the CDR3 is TGTGCCAGCAGCTTATTGTGGGGGACACCCGGGTTGGAAGCTTTCTTT.

In this sample, this clone turned up once. This rearrangement joins TRBV2 to TRBJ2-2; D remains ambiguous. The CDR3 is 11 amino acids. Germline CDR1 and CDR2: SNHLY and FYNNEI. The V gene lost 8 bases and the J gene lost 3 bases, with 4 bases spanning the gap. The CDR3 DNA reads as TGTGCCAGCGCGTACACCGGGGAGCTGTTTTTT. It codes for CASAYTGELFF.

The rearrangement uses TRBV7-2 and TRBJ1-2; tentatively, D is TRBD1 (6 bases). The V gene's germline CDR1 is SGHTA and CDR2 FQGNSA. There are 13 residues in the CDR3. Trimming stripped 5 bases from V and 2 bases from J, with 9 bases between. The CDR3 DNA reads TGTGCCAGCAGCCGCGACAGGAACTATGGCTACACCTTC. This sequence encodes CASSRDRNYGYTF.

This rearrangement joins TRBV6-2 or TRBV6-3 to TRBJ1-1; unclear D gene. Germline lookup yields CDR1 MNHEY and CDR2 SVGEGT. The CDR3 loop spans 14 amino acids. Trimming shortened V by 4 bases and J by 1 base, and 10 bases separated the two germline ends. CDR3 coding DNA: TGTGCCAGCAGTTTTATACAAAAGAACACTGAAGCTTTCTTT. Protein product: CASSFIQKNTEAFF.

This clone showed up just once. This rearrangement joins TRBV6-5 to TRBJ1-2; D is perhaps TRBD1 (5 bases). The CDR3 is 14 amino acids. The germline CDR1 and CDR2 sequences are MNHEY and SVGAGI. V gave up 6 bases and J gave up 2 bases, with 13 bases separating them. The CDR3 protein is CASSYKGSNYGYTF. The DNA of the CDR3 is TGTGCCAGCAGCTACAAGGGGTCGAACTATGGCTACACCTTC.

The CDR3 here is CAISESSGTYNEQFF. CDR3 coding DNA: TGTGCCATCAGTGAATCCAGCGGGACCTACAATGAGCAGTTCTTC. The chain couples TRBV10-3 to TRBJ2-1, with 7 bases matching TRBD2. The CDR3 has 15 amino acids. V lost 3 bases, J lost 2 bases, and 4 bases stayed unmatched. CDR1 and CDR2 from the germline V gene are ENHRY and SYGVKD.

The CDR3 DNA is TGCGCCAGCCGGGGTTGGGACACAGATACGCAGTATTTT. It specifies CASRGWDTDTQYF. The rearrangement uses TRBV5-1 and TRBJ2-3; TRBD2 is a possible D gene (5 bases). The CDR3 loop spans 13 amino acids. CDR1 is SGHRS and CDR2 is YFSETQ in the germline V gene. V lost 7 bases and J 2 bases, leaving 11 bases between the germline ends.

This clone was recorded only once. The DNA for the CDR3 is TGTGCCAGCACCGACAGACTGGGAGGCGGCTACACCTTC. Translating gives CASTDRLGGGYTF. This sequence joins TRBV6-6 and TRBJ1-2; D possibly corresponds to TRBD1 (5 bases). CDR3 length equals 13 residues. Trimming removed 7 bases at V and 8 bases at J, with 17 bases between. CDR1 MNHNY and CDR2 SVGAGI come from the germline V gene (reference sequence).

The J gene is TRBJ1-1, the V gene TRBV6-5, with 7 positions matching TRBD1. The CDR3 loop spans 14 amino acids. Germline lookup yields CDR1 MNHEY and CDR2 SVGAGI. Unmatched junction bases numbered 10, after V lost 6 bases and J lost 6 bases. CDR3 DNA: TGTGCCAGCAGAGTACAGGGGAGTGGCGCTGAAGCTTTCTTT. This gives the protein CASRVQGSGAEAFF.

This clone was recorded once. The chain links TRBV19 to TRBJ1-5; D is uncertain. V was pared by 3 bases and J by 5 bases, with 14 bases between. CDR3 length: 15 amino acids. CDR1 LNHDA and CDR2 SQIVND come from the germline V gene (reference sequence). The DNA of the CDR3 is TGTGCCAGTAGTATGGCCCTTCGGGAAGATCAGCCCCAGCATTTT. Translated: CASSMALREDQPQHF.

Regarding this clone: In the same sample, other DNA sequences code for this CDR3. This sequence joins TRBV7-2 and TRBJ2-7; 7 bases are shared with TRBD2. V trimming: 5 bases; J trimming: 2 bases; junction bases outside the gene matches: 6. The CDR3 contains 14 residues. Germline V gene lookup returns CDR1 SGHTA and CDR2 FQGNSA. The CDR3 reads CASSPGLPPYEQYF. The CDR3 nucleotides are TGTGCCAGCAGCCCGGGACTACCACCCTACGAGCAGTACTTC. Supplemented by reference TRBV7-2 and TRBJ2-7, the full variable domain reads GAGVSQSPSNKVTEKGKDVELRCDPISGHTALYWYRQSLGQGLEFLIYFQGNSAPDKSGLPSDRFSAERTGGSVSTLTIQRTQQEDSAVYLCASSPGLPPYEQYFGPGTRLTVT.

V usage is TRBV4-3 and J usage is TRBJ1-4; 7 bases match TRBD1. V trimming: 1 base; J trimming: 8 bases; junction bases outside the gene matches: 7. CDR3 length: 15 residues. Germline CDR1 and CDR2: LGHNA and YSLEER. The CDR3 DNA is TGCGCCAGCAGCCAAGGGGACAGAAACCACGAAAAACTGTTTTTT. Protein sequence: CASSQGDRNHEKLFF.

This clone showed up just once. The gene calls are TRBV19 and TRBJ2-7, with TRBD1 matching over 8 bases. The CDR3 totals 14 residues. J was trimmed by 5 bases and V by 3 bases; bases with no gene match: 6. Germline CDR1 reads LNHDA; CDR2 reads SQIVND (reference sequence). The CDR3 DNA follows: TGTGCCAGTAGTATCTCGACAGGGGTTGACGAGCAGTACTTC. Amino acid sequence: CASSISTGVDEQYF.

This chain connects TRBV3-1 (or the pseudogene TRBV3-2) to TRBJ1-6; 8 bases are a match to TRBD1. This CDR3 contains 14 residues. J was trimmed by 10 bases and V by 3 bases; bases with no gene match: 5. The germline V gene has CDR1 LGHDT and CDR2 YNNKEL (reference sequence). Here the CDR3 DNA reads TGTGCCAGCAGCCATGGACAGGGTACGTCACCCCTCCACTTT. This codes for CASSHGQGTSPLHF.

The CDR3 DNA follows: TGCAGCGTGGACGCGGGACAGGTCACCGGCTACACCTTC. This translates into CSVDAGQVTGYTF. This chain joins TRBV29-1 and TRBJ1-2, with 8 positions matching TRBD1. V lost 6 bases and J lost 8; bases outside the gene matches: 11. Germline CDR1 reads SQVTM; CDR2 reads ANQGSEA. The CDR3 spans 13 residues.

This chain links TRBV14 with TRBJ2-3, with 8 bases identical to TRBD1. Germline assignment: CDR1 SGHDN and CDR2 FVKESK. J gave up 2 bases and V 0 bases, and 7 bases lay outside the gene matches. The CDR3 spans 17 residues. The CDR3 spells CASSQEALDRDTDTQYF. The CDR3 coding sequence is TGTGCCAGCAGCCAAGAGGCCCTGGACAGGGACACAGATACGCAGTATTTT.

This chain uses TRBV6-5 with TRBJ1-5; TRBD1 aligns across 8 bases. The CDR3 sequence is 13 residues long. J was trimmed by 5 bases and V by 10 bases; bases with no gene match: 7. CDR1 MNHEY and CDR2 SVGAGI come from the germline V gene. The CDR3 DNA sequence: TGTGCCAACGGACAGGGCTGGGATCAGCCCCAGCATTTT. It encodes CANGQGWDQPQHF.

This clone was seen a single time. This sequence joins TRBV27 and TRBJ2-2; TRBD1 aligns across 7 bases. With V trimmed by 6 bases and J by 6 bases, 10 bases remained unmatched. CDR3 size: 15 residues. The germline V gene has CDR1 MNHEY and CDR2 SMNVEV (reference sequence). The CDR3 here is CASRPTGNPSGELFF. The CDR3 DNA follows: TGTGCCAGCAGACCGACAGGGAACCCGTCCGGGGAGCTGTTTTTT.

This chain uses TRBV24-1 with TRBJ2-3; TRBD2 matches 10 bases. Germline V CDR1 and CDR2: KGHDR, SFDVKD. V was pared by 3 bases and J by 1 base, with 3 bases of the junction left unmatched. CDR3 length: 16 amino acids. The CDR3 loop reads CATSDPLAGGTDTQYF. As DNA, the CDR3 is TGTGCCACCAGTGATCCGCTAGCGGGAGGCACAGATACGCAGTATTTT.

The genes are TRBV23-1 and TRBJ2-2; a possible D gene is TRBD1 (6 bases). TRBV23-1 is an ORF, with its function uncertain. Trimming cost V 3 bases and J 6 bases, with 17 bases left between them. The CDR3 sequence is 16 residues long. The CDR3 here is CASSHRLGWGPGELFF. In nucleotides, the CDR3 is TGCGCCAGCAGTCATCGACTGGGGTGGGGGCCCGGGGAGCTGTTTTTT.

The gene calls are TRBV10-3 and TRBJ1-6; no clear D gene. Germline values: CDR1 ENHRY, CDR2 SYGVKD. Between the trimmed V and J ends, which lost 3 bases and 6 bases, there was a span of 15 bases. The CDR3 has 16 residues. CDR3 bases: TGTGCCATCAGTGACCCTGTCAGGTCGGCTAATTCACCCCTCCACTTT. Protein: CAISDPVRSANSPLHF.

This clone was found many times. This sequence joins TRBV5-6 and TRBJ2-7; D is uncertain. Trimming removed 4 bases from V and 0 bases from J, with 5 bases in between. Germline CDR1 SGHDT, CDR2 YYEEEE. The CDR3 runs 12 residues. The CDR3 loop is CASSLSSYEQYF. The CDR3 DNA is TGTGCCAGCAGCCTGAGCTCCTACGAGCAGTACTTC.

This clone appeared once. V and J are TRBV28 and TRBJ2-1, with a tentative D call TRBD2 (6 bases). The CDR3 contains 14 residues. CDR1 MDHEN and CDR2 SYDVKM come from the germline V gene. Trimming took off 5 bases at V and 9 bases at J, with 17 bases between the two ends. CDR3 amino acids: CASSEAGGSVEQFF. CDR3 in DNA: TGTGCCAGCAGTGAAGCGGGTGGCTCGGTTGAGCAGTTCTTC.

The V and J genes are TRBV27 and TRBJ2-6; 7 bases align to TRBD2. The CDR3 sequence is 14 residues long. CDR1 and CDR2 from the germline V gene are MNHEY and SMNVEV (reference sequence). Trimming cost V 7 bases and J 0 bases; bases outside gene matches: 0. The CDR3 coding sequence is TGTGCCAGCATAGCGGGCTCTGGGGCCAACGTCCTGACTTTC. It specifies CASIAGSGANVLTF.

The V gene is TRBV30, the J gene TRBJ2-7; D might be TRBD2 (6 bases). This CDR3 contains 14 residues. Germline V gene sequence: CDR1 GTSNPN, CDR2 SVGIG (reference sequence). V was trimmed by 4 bases and J by 2 bases, leaving 15 bases between them. CDR3 bases: TGTGCCTGGACCGTCGGGGGTATGGCCTACGAGCAGTACTTC. This gives the protein CAWTVGGMAYEQYF.

J is TRBJ2-7 and V is TRBV7-8, with a tentative D call TRBD1 (6 bases). CDR1 and CDR2 (germline): SGHVS, FQNEAQ. Trimming cost V 5 bases and J 3 bases, with 14 bases left between them. CDR3 size: 14 residues. CDR3 sequence: CASSRTEINYEQYF. The CDR3 DNA is TGTGCCAGCAGCCGGACAGAGATAAACTACGAGCAGTACTTC.

Only one count was recorded for this clone. CDR3 protein: CASSLAGQWNTEAFF. CDR3 nucleotide sequence: TGTGCCAGCAGCTTAGCGGGACAGTGGAACACTGAAGCTTTCTTT. This chain joins TRBV11-2 and TRBJ1-1; 7 nucleotides align to TRBD1. From germline, CDR1 is SGHAT and CDR2 FQNNGV. With 1 base clipped from V and 1 base from J, the junction kept 3 bases outside the gene matches. The CDR3 consists of 15 residues. Filled out from reference TRBV11-2 and TRBJ1-1, the complete variable domain reads EAGVAQSPRYKIIEKRQSVAFWCNPISGHATLYWYQQILGQGPKLLIQFQNNGVVDDSQLPKDRFSAERLKGVDSTLKIQPAKLEDSAVYLCASSLAGQWNTEAFFGQGTRLTVV.